The 13 T cell receptor beta chains below were found in one sample sequenced in a study of cytomegalovirus exposure and HLA in healthy donors. It was with 60 Vbeta and 13 Jbeta primers that the PCR ran. Clones were sequenced by immunoSEQ multiplex PCR, and TCRdb holds only the in-frame ones, with some missing. The data contain 150,000 to 200,000 clones, roughly 80% of them singletons. Sequencing was carried out using PBMCs. These receptor sequences come from a woman aged 18-30 years in good health and CMV-seropositive.

This clone was seen a single time. The V gene is TRBV4-2, the J gene TRBJ2-7, with a tentative D call TRBD2 (6 bases). V was cut by 4 bases and J by 4 bases, with 17 bases left in between. The CDR3 sequence is 15 residues long. CDR1 LGHNA and CDR2 YNFKEQ come from the germline V gene. CDR3 sequence: CASSLAQTREYEQYF. The CDR3 DNA reads as TGTGCCAGCAGCCTAGCCCAGACTAGGGAGTACGAGCAGTACTTC.

V is TRBV25-1 and J is TRBJ1-1; D gene ambiguous. Trimming took off 7 bases at V and 5 bases at J, with 17 bases between the two ends. The CDR3 has 14 residues. CDR1 and CDR2 (germline): MGHDK, SYGVNS. The CDR3 region is CASKPPLGGTEAFF. For the CDR3, the DNA is TGTGCCAGCAAGCCACCCCTGGGAGGGACTGAAGCTTTCTTT.

This clone was picked up a small number of times. V and J are TRBV9 and TRBJ1-1, with TRBD1 identical over 8 bases. CDR1 is SGDLS and CDR2 is YYNGEE in the germline V gene. This CDR3 has 19 amino acids. J was trimmed by 0 bases and V by 10 bases; bases with no gene match: 23. CDR3 nucleotide sequence: TGTGCCGCACTCCTCACCTCAGGACAGGGCGCTAGGATGAACACTGAAGCTTTCTTT. Translating gives CAALLTSGQGARMNTEAFF.

This clone has a single count. The V and J genes are TRBV20-1 and TRBJ2-1; 7 bases agree with TRBD1. This CDR3 is 10 amino acids long. Looked up from germline, CDR1 is DFQATT and CDR2 is SNEGSKA (reference sequence). The CDR3 DNA follows: TGCAGGGTGGGAACGACAGGGAAATTCTTC. It translates to CRVGTTGKFF.

The chain carries TRBV7-2 and TRBJ1-4; D is uncertain. The V and J ends lost 5 bases and 8 bases respectively, with 9 bases between them. Germline loops: CDR1 SGHTA, CDR2 FQGNSA. The CDR3 has 12 residues. The CDR3 nucleotides read TGTGCCAGCAGCCCCGCCGGGGAAAAACTGTTTTTT. Encoded protein: CASSPAGEKLFF.

This chain joins TRBV7-6 and TRBJ2-1; perhaps TRBD1 as D (7 bases). Trimming took 4 bases from V and 7 from J, leaving 17 bases between them. This CDR3 has 15 residues. Germline values: CDR1 SGHVS, CDR2 FNYEAQ. The CDR3 loop is CASSSPGGKRNEQFF. The DNA of the CDR3 is TGTGCCAGCAGCTCCCCAGGGGGGAAAAGGAATGAGCAGTTCTTC.

This rearrangement joins TRBV30 to TRBJ1-5; possibly TRBD1 for D (6 bases). Germline V lookup: CDR1 GTSNPN, CDR2 SVGIG (reference sequence). The CDR3 totals 16 residues. V lost 3 bases and J 0 bases, leaving 15 bases between the germline ends. CDR3 bases: TGTGCCTGGAGCTTAACCCAGGGGTCTAGCAATCAGCCCCAGCATTTT. It is translated as CAWSLTQGSSNQPQHF.

This clone came up a few times. A far larger clone is one nucleotide away, so this likely arose from a read error. Within the sample, other DNA sequences also encode this same CDR3. This chain links TRBV2 with TRBJ2-2; D perhaps matches TRBD2 (6 bases). The CDR3 contains 14 residues. Germline assignment: CDR1 SNHLY and CDR2 FYNNEI. This chain's CDR3 is CASSTSLYTGELFF. In nucleotides, the CDR3 is TGTGCCAGCAGCACTAGCCTATACACCGGGGAGCTGTTTTTC.

This clone was found once. The genes are TRBV7-2 and TRBJ2-7; the match to TRBD2 covers 7 bases. CDR3 length equals 14 residues. With V trimmed by 5 bases and J by 2 bases, 6 bases remained unmatched. Germline V gives CDR1 SGHTA, CDR2 FQGNSA. The CDR3 is CASSTTSVTYEQYF. In DNA, the CDR3 is TGTGCCAGCAGCACCACTAGCGTCACCTACGAGCAGTACTTC.

This rearrangement joins TRBV4-2 to TRBJ2-3; 8 bases line up with TRBD2. V trimming: 0 bases; J trimming: 10 bases; junction bases outside the gene matches: 6. Germline V gives CDR1 LGHNA, CDR2 YNFKEQ. The CDR3 covers 14 residues. The CDR3 loop reads CASSQDSPGLAQYF. The DNA of the CDR3 is TGTGCCAGCAGCCAAGATTCCCCGGGACTAGCGCAGTATTTT.

This chain joins TRBV6-6 and TRBJ1-2; 7 bases are shared with TRBD1. CDR3 length: 14 amino acids. V shed 6 bases and J 3 bases; nucleotides not matched to a gene: 7. Per the germline V gene, CDR1 is MNHNY and CDR2 is SVGAGI (reference sequence). The CDR3 reads CASSPGQADYGYTF. In nucleotides, the CDR3 is TGTGCCAGCAGCCCCGGACAGGCCGACTATGGCTACACCTTC.

The CDR3: CASSPRTGSGNTIYF. CDR3 bases: TGTGCCAGTAGTCCGAGGACAGGCTCTGGAAACACCATATATTTT. The genes are TRBV19 and TRBJ1-3; 7 bases line up with TRBD1. Germline trimming cut 5 bases from V and 0 bases from J; bases unmatched to any gene: 4. The length of the CDR3 is 15 residues. The V gene's germline CDR1 is LNHDA and CDR2 SQIVND (reference sequence).

This clone was seen a handful of times. The V and J genes are TRBV15 and TRBJ2-6; D gene ambiguous. Germline-derived CDR1 and CDR2 are LNHNV and YYDKDF (reference sequence). Trimming cost V 3 bases and J 0 bases, with 12 bases left between them. This CDR3 contains 17 residues. The CDR3 spells CATSRASPLSGANVLTF. The CDR3 DNA reads as TGTGCCACCAGCAGGGCATCCCCGCTCTCTGGGGCCAACGTCCTGACTTTC.